The rows below give T cell receptor beta chains drawn from one sample of a study of T cell changes during pregnancy in multiple sclerosis. TCRdb's table, derived via immunoSEQ multiplex PCR, lists solely in-frame clones and lacks some. The sample holds 30,000 to 40,000 clones, around 90% seen once. The starting material was CD4+ T cells from peripheral blood mononuclear cells, obtained in the second trimester of pregnancy. These receptors were obtained from a female donor with multiple sclerosis, enrolled in a pregnancy study. CDR3s include the opening cysteine and the closing phenylalanine or tryptophan. Each record gives: clone size, CDR3 length, D gene, J gene, V gene, CDR3 DNA, CDR3 protein. The D gene is left open where the match is weak. Clone size is shown for a subset of rows, as once, few, many or a class of expanded clone.

size: once; length: 15; D: NA; J: TRBJ1-2; V: TRBV7-2; DNA: TGTGCCAGCAGCTTAGCGGGTCGGGCAGGGGATGGCTACACCTTC; CDR3: CASSLAGRAGDGYTF
size: NA; length: 14; D: NA; J: TRBJ1-2; V: TRBV7-3; DNA: TGTGCCAGCAGCTTAACGCGGACAAGCGGGGGCTACACCTTC; CDR3: CASSLTRTSGGYTF
size: once; length: 17; D: TRBD2; J: TRBJ2-7; V: TRBV19; DNA: TGTGCCAGTAGCATGCACCTAGCGGCGATAGACGCCTACGAGCAGTACTTC; CDR3: CASSMHLAAIDAYEQYF
size: NA; length: 14; D: TRBD2; J: TRBJ2-2; V: TRBV6-1; DNA: TGTGCCATCTGGACTAGCGGGAACGCCGGGGAGCTGTTTTTT; CDR3: CAIWTSGNAGELFF
size: once; length: 15; D: TRBD1; J: TRBJ1-2; V: TRBV4-3; DNA: TGCGCCAGCAGCCAAACCACAGGGGGTTCTTATGGCTACACCTTC; CDR3: CASSQTTGGSYGYTF
size: NA; length: 15; D: NA; J: TRBJ2-1; V: TRBV5-4; DNA: TGTGCCAGCAGCCGACCGGGAATAGGCTACAATGAGCAGTTCTTC; CDR3: CASSRPGIGYNEQFF
size: once; length: 15; D: NA; J: TRBJ2-2; V: TRBV4-3; DNA: TGCGCCAGCAGCCAAGATCGCCAGACTGGTCGGGAGCTGTTTTTT; CDR3: CASSQDRQTGRELFF
size: NA; length: 11; D: NA; J: TRBJ2-7; V: TRBV20-1; DNA: TGCAGTGCCGGTAGAGAGAGCGAGCAGTACTTC; CDR3: CSAGRESEQYF
size: NA; length: 16; D: NA; J: TRBJ1-3; V: TRBV19; DNA: TGTGCCAGTAGTATTGTATCGGGGGGGCATGGTAACACCATATATTTT; CDR3: CASSIVSGGHGNTIYF
size: NA; length: 15; D: TRBD1; J: TRBJ2-2; V: TRBV7-3; DNA: TGTGCCAGCAGCTTGTCCGGGACAGGAACCGGGGAGCTGTTTTTT; CDR3: CASSLSGTGTGELFF
size: NA; length: 14; D: TRBD2; J: TRBJ2-7; V: TRBV15; DNA: TGTGCCACCAGCTTGGGAGCGGGAAACGACGAGCAGTACTTC; CDR3: CATSLGAGNDEQYF
size: NA; length: 19; D: TRBD2; J: TRBJ2-7; V: TRBV28; DNA: TGTGCCAGCAGTTTAACTACTACCATTAGCGGGAGGCCCTCCTACGAGCAGTACTTC; CDR3: CASSLTTTISGRPSYEQYF
size: NA; length: 16; D: TRBD2; J: TRBJ2-5; V: TRBV2; DNA: TGTGCCAGCAGTGGACTAGCGGGAGCAAAACAAGAGACCCAGTACTTC; CDR3: CASSGLAGAKQETQYF
size: once; length: 16; D: TRBD1; J: TRBJ1-1; V: TRBV2; DNA: TGTGCCAGTCCCTCCCGGGACAGCGTTACGAACACTGAAGCTTTCTTT; CDR3: CASPSRDSVTNTEAFF
size: NA; length: 16; D: NA; J: TRBJ2-1; V: TRBV7-8; DNA: TGTGCCAGCAGCTTCTTTGGCAGGGGAGCCTACAATGAGCAGTTCTTC; CDR3: CASSFFGRGAYNEQFF
size: NA; length: 16; D: TRBD2; J: TRBJ2-7; V: TRBV9; DNA: TGTGCCAGCAGCGTAGATCCTAGCGGGACGACCTACGAGCAGTACTTC; CDR3: CASSVDPSGTTYEQYF
size: NA; length: 15; D: TRBD1; J: TRBJ1-4; V: TRBV28; DNA: TGTGCCAGCAGGTTAAGACAGGGGGCAAGTGCAAAACTGTTTTTT; CDR3: CASRLRQGASAKLFF
size: NA; length: 15; D: TRBD2; J: TRBJ2-4; V: TRBV18; DNA: TGTGCCAGCTCACCCGGAGCGGGAGTCGGAGACATTCAGTACTTC; CDR3: CASSPGAGVGDIQYF
size: NA; length: 17; D: TRBD2; J: TRBJ2-1; V: TRBV18; DNA: TGTGCCAGCTCACTCAACCTACTAGCGGGAGGGGAGAATGAGCAGTTCTTC; CDR3: CASSLNLLAGGENEQFF
size: NA; length: 14; D: TRBD2; J: TRBJ2-1; V: TRBV27; DNA: TGTGCCAGCAGTTCAACTAGCGCATACAATGAGCAGTTCTTC; CDR3: CASSSTSAYNEQFF
size: NA; length: 14; D: TRBD2; J: TRBJ2-1; V: TRBV9; DNA: TGTGCCAGCAGCATGGGCGGCGGGGGGGGTGAGCAGTTCTTC; CDR3: CASSMGGGGGEQFF
size: NA; length: 14; D: TRBD2; J: TRBJ2-1; V: TRBV5-1; DNA: TGCGCCAGCAGCCCCCCTAGCGGCACAAATGAGCAGTTCTTC; CDR3: CASSPPSGTNEQFF
size: NA; length: 14; D: TRBD2; J: TRBJ2-7; V: TRBV5-5; DNA: TGTGCCAGCAGACGGGAGGTGGGGCGCTACGAGCAGTACTTC; CDR3: CASRREVGRYEQYF
size: NA; length: 17; D: TRBD1; J: TRBJ1-3; V: TRBV15; DNA: TGTGCCACCAGCAGAACCGCTTGGGACAGCTCTGGAAACACCATATATTTT; CDR3: CATSRTAWDSSGNTIYF
size: NA; length: 17; D: TRBD2; J: TRBJ2-7; V: TRBV7-2; DNA: TGTGCCAGCAGCTTAGAGGCTAGCGGGAGTAGGGCCTACGAGCAGTACTTC; CDR3: CASSLEASGSRAYEQYF
size: NA; length: 13; D: NA; J: TRBJ2-2; V: TRBV7-2; DNA: TGTGCCAGCAGCTTTGCGGGAAACGGGGAGCTGTTTTTT; CDR3: CASSFAGNGELFF
size: NA; length: 14; D: NA; J: TRBJ1-1; V: TRBV16; DNA: TGTGCCAGCAGCCGACACTCAAGTAACACTGAAGCTTTCTTT; CDR3: CASSRHSSNTEAFF
size: NA; length: 16; D: NA; J: TRBJ1-3; V: TRBV19; DNA: TGTGCCAGTAGTGCCAAAACAGGGTTCTCTGGAAACACCATATATTTT; CDR3: CASSAKTGFSGNTIYF
size: NA; length: 13; D: NA; J: TRBJ2-3; V: TRBV11-2; DNA: TGTGCCAGCAGCACAGACCCCACAGATACGCAGTATTTT; CDR3: CASSTDPTDTQYF
size: NA; length: 15; D: NA; J: TRBJ1-2; V: TRBV19; DNA: TGTGCCAGTAGTATAGGGAGGACAGCGATTTATGGCTACACCTTC; CDR3: CASSIGRTAIYGYTF
size: NA; length: 16; D: TRBD2; J: TRBJ2-1; V: TRBV18; DNA: TGTGCCAGCTCACCACCTCTAGCGGGAGGGCGCAATGAGCAGTTCTTC; CDR3: CASSPPLAGGRNEQFF
size: NA; length: 16; D: NA; J: TRBJ1-4; V: TRBV14; DNA: TGTGCCAGCAGCCAAGAGCTTGGAGGGCTAGGTGAAAAACTGTTTTTT; CDR3: CASSQELGGLGEKLFF
size: NA; length: 18; D: TRBD2; J: TRBJ2-3; V: TRBV28; DNA: TGTGCCAGCAGTTTATTACTAGCGGTCATAACTAGCACAGATACGCAGTATTTT; CDR3: CASSLLLAVITSTDTQYF
size: NA; length: 16; D: TRBD2; J: TRBJ2-7; V: TRBV14; DNA: TGTGCCAGCGAAACTTGTAAGGGCGGTAGCGGGAACGAGCAGTACTTC; CDR3: CASETCKGGSGNEQYF
size: NA; length: 15; D: TRBD1; J: TRBJ1-2; V: TRBV7-2; DNA: TGTGCCAGCAGCTTGGGACAGGAGTTTAACTATGGCTACACCTTC; CDR3: CASSLGQEFNYGYTF
size: NA; length: 14; D: NA; J: TRBJ2-7; V: TRBV5-4; DNA: TGTGCCAGCAGTCCACAGGGTGGTGACTACGAGCAGTACTTC; CDR3: CASSPQGGDYEQYF
size: NA; length: 12; D: NA; J: TRBJ2-1; V: TRBV4-2; DNA: TGTGCCAGCAGCCTGGAGGGAGGTGAGCAGTTCTTC; CDR3: CASSLEGGEQFF
size: NA; length: 13; D: TRBD2; J: TRBJ2-7; V: TRBV27; DNA: TGTGCCAGCAGAGGACTAGCGGGAGTCGAGCAGTACTTC; CDR3: CASRGLAGVEQYF
size: NA; length: 16; D: NA; J: TRBJ2-2; V: TRBV10-3; DNA: TGTGCCATCAGTGCAGGGAAACCTGCGAACACCGGGGAGCTGTTTTTT; CDR3: CAISAGKPANTGELFF
size: NA; length: 17; D: NA; J: TRBJ2-3; V: TRBV7-9; DNA: TGTGCCAGCAGCCCCCCGAGGGGGTGGCAGGGCACAGATACGCAGTATTTT; CDR3: CASSPPRGWQGTDTQYF
size: NA; length: 15; D: TRBD2; J: TRBJ2-7; V: TRBV5-1; DNA: TGCGCCAGCAGCTCGGGGGGTGGGTCAGCCTACGAGCAGTACTTC; CDR3: CASSSGGGSAYEQYF